This note documents a single TCR beta chain sequence. Its target is not known. The source of the sample is a study of tumor-infiltrating lymphocytes in localized non-small cell lung cancer. Looking at the study overall: Some samples were collected after neoadjuvant chemotherapy; smokers, never-smokers and several histologies were included. Findings of the study overall: Immunotypes IM1 and IM2 had similar TCR-derived T-cell fractions.

Profiled with immunoSEQ multiplex PCR; TCRdb holds only in-frame clones, not every one. The sample lists fewer than 20,000 clones, approximately 70% seen once, with around 10% in the top ten. The CDR3 loop spans 15 amino acids. V was trimmed by 5 bases and J by 3 bases, leaving 17 bases between them. Germline-derived CDR1 and CDR2 are SGHTA and FQGNSA. Material for sequencing was lung tumor tissue. The chain has TRBV7-2 and TRBJ2-7; TRBD1 is a possible D gene (6 bases). The clonotype was recovered from a human donor with non-small cell lung cancer. CDR3 loop: CASSPRRDTFYEQYF. The DNA of the CDR3 is TGTGCCAGCAGCCCACGCCGGGACACGTTCTACGAGCAGTACTTC.